This TCR beta chain was identified during a study of blood T cell repertoires in COVID-19. As originally analysed: From reference gene primer amplification, estimates of nucleated cell counts were derived. Assay: immunoSEQ multiplex PCR; the TCRdb copy retains only in-frame clones and omits some. V and J calls plus clone size are reproduced from that table; the DNA served to infer D and trimming. The repertoire holds about 410,000 clones, with about nine tenths as singletons. Looked up from germline, CDR1 is LGHDT and CDR2 is YNNKEL (reference sequence). The CDR3 is 19 amino acids. Losses at the gene ends were 0 bases for V and 8 bases for J; bases not matched to a gene: 16. Participants were aged about 18 to 100 years from about two dozen US areas. Participants had their cohort set by participant-reported clinical history.

The source of this sequence is a woman aged 25 to 39 who had recovered from COVID-19. The chain carries TRBV3-1 (or the pseudogene TRBV3-2) and TRBJ2-1; 10 bases agree with TRBD2. The sample comprised PBMCs or T cells enriched from blood (not recorded which). CDR3 nucleotide sequence: TGTGCCAGCAGCCAAGATGGGCTCCTTGGCCTAGCGGGAGTCCATGAGCAGTTCTTC. Its protein product is CASSQDGLLGLAGVHEQFF.